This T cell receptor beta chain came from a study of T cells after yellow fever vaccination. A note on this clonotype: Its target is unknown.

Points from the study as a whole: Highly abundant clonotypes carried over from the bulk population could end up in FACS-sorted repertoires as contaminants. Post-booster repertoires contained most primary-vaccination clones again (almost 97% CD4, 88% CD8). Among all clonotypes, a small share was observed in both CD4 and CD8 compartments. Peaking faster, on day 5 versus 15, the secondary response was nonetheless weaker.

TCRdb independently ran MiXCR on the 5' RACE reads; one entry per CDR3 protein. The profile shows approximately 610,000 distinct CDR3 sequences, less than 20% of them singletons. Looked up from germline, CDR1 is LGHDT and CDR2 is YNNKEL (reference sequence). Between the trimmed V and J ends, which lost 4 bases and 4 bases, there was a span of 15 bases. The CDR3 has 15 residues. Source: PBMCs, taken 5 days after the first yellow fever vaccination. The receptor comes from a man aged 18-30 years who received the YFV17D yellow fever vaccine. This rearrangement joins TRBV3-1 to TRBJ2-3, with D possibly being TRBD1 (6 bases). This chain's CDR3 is CASSPYPGVPDTQYF. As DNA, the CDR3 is TGTGCCAGCAGCCCCTATCCAGGGGTCCCAGATACGCAGTATTTT.